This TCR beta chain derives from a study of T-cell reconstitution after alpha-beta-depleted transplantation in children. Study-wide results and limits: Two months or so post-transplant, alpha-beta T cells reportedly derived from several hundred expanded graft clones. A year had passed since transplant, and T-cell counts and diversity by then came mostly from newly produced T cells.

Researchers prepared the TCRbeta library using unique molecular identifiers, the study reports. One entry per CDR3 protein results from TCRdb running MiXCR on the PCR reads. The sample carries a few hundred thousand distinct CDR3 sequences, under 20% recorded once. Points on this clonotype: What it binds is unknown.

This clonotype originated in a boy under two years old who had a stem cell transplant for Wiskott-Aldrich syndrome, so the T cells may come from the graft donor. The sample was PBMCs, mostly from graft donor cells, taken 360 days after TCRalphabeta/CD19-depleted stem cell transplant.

The CDR3 bases are TGTGCCAGCAGCCAAGAACAGGTGCTAAACTCTGGGGCCAACGTCCTGACTTTC. It encodes CASSQEQVLNSGANVLTF. This chain uses TRBV3-1 with TRBJ2-6; TRBD1 is a possible D gene (5 bases). The CDR3 contains 18 residues. Germline V gene sequence: CDR1 LGHDT, CDR2 YNNKEL (reference sequence). V shed 0 bases and J shed 0 bases, with 12 bases lying between them. Supplemented by reference TRBV3-1 and TRBJ2-6, the full variable domain reads DTAVSQTPKYLVTQMGNDKSIKCEQNLGHDTMYWYKQDSKKFLKIMFSYNNKELIINETVPNRFSPKSPDKAHLNLHINSLELGDSAVYFCASSQEQVLNSGANVLTFGAGSRLTVL.